A single T cell receptor beta chain is shown here with its context. Its antigen is as yet unknown. The data derive from a study of cytomegalovirus exposure and HLA in healthy donors. Overall study: Assignment to the Caucasian-associated ancestry cluster applied to less than 85% of the approximately 400 genotyped donors.

General study points: Some highly shared sequence variants likely arose as a pipeline artifact. TCR beta sequences reportedly predicted most subjects' HLA-A and HLA-B alleles accurately. Investigators reported over 150 TCR beta chains as tied to cytomegalovirus.

The V gene's germline CDR1 is SGHNT and CDR2 YENEEA. The CDR3 is 12 residues long. V lost 5 bases to trimming and J lost 8 bases, with 7 bases between them. The PCR employed 60 Vbeta primers together with 13 Jbeta primers. The table came from immunoSEQ multiplex PCR; TCRdb's copy has only in-frame clones and leaves some out. The sample has 180,000 or so clones; 75% to 80% are singletons. The chain employs TRBV11-3 and TRBJ1-6, with D perhaps TRBD1 (5 bases). Sequencing was carried out using PBMCs. The source of this sequence is a female donor in good health and CMV-seronegative. The CDR3: CASSPTDSPLHF. CDR3 DNA: TGTGCCAGCAGCCCGACAGATTCACCCCTCCACTTT. The full variable domain, in which reference TRBV11-3 and TRBJ1-6 provide the parts outside the CDR3, is EAGVVQSPRYKIIEKKQPVAFWCNPISGHNTLYWYLQNLGQGPELLIRYENEEAVDDSQLPKDRFSAERLKGVDSTLKIQPAELGDSAVYLCASSPTDSPLHFGNGTRLTVT.